Listed below are T cell receptor beta chains from one sample, sequenced in a study of persistence of HIV-infected CD4 T cells. The antigens for these receptors are not known. Sequencing used immunoSEQ multiplex PCR; TCRdb keeps in-frame clones, though not all of them. The sample consists of some 37,000 clones, about 81% of them appearing once. The source was cultured CD4+ T cells from PBMCs, collected from a patient who received antiretroviral therapy. The receptors stem from an adult with HIV. The donor label of this sample is uncertain. Each CDR3 is given with its conserved first and last residue. D genes are given only for firm matches.

D | J | V | CDR3
TRBD1 | TRBJ1-3 | TRBV19 | CASPGTETGNTIYF
TRBD1 | TRBJ2-2 | TRBV5-1 | CASSPGGASGELFF
NA | TRBJ1-1 | TRBV7-2 | CASSTKGGNTEAFF
NA | TRBJ1-6 | TRBV10-3 | CAISEGAATPGSSPLHF
TRBD2 | TRBJ2-4 | TRBV7-2 | CASSRRGGLAKNIQYF
NA | TRBJ2-4 | TRBV1 | CTSSQGVQRAKNIQYF
TRBD1 | TRBJ2-2 | TRBV7-7 | CASSPSPTGALNTGELFF
TRBD1 | TRBJ1-1 | TRBV5-1 | CASSTHPGQGSGGTEAFF
TRBD1 | TRBJ1-3 | TRBV19 | CASSIGQGAAGNTIYF
NA | TRBJ1-2 | TRBV4-1 | CASSQRTELTYGYTF
NA | TRBJ1-2 | TRBV5-1 | CASARGGEGGYTF
TRBD2 | TRBJ2-5 | TRBV30 | CAWSGAGGRSETQYF
TRBD1 | TRBJ2-2 | TRBV10-3 | CAISKDRVSGELFF
NA | TRBJ1-2 | TRBV5-1 | CASSLAGTDYGYTF
NA | TRBJ2-2 | TRBV7-3 | CASSLTRSRVDGELFF
TRBD2 | TRBJ2-3 | TRBV7-2 | CASSRTVRLAGAGTDTQYF
NA | TRBJ1-3 | TRBV12-3/TRBV12-4 | CAFGGNSGKTIYF
NA | TRBJ1-1 | TRBV2 | CASSVAGGTEAFF
NA | TRBJ1-1 | TRBV14 | CASSHWGYTEAFF
TRBD1 | TRBJ2-1 | TRBV5-1 | CASSQGQGAYEQFF
NA | TRBJ2-3 | TRBV29-1 | CSVVDPRRTDTQYF
NA | TRBJ2-3 | TRBV5-1 | CASSPATVDTQYF
NA | TRBJ2-1 | TRBV2 | CASSEKRSSYNEQFF
NA | TRBJ1-3 | TRBV10-2 | CASRGRDSGNTIYF
NA | TRBJ2-1 | TRBV2 | CASSLNRGGNNEQFF
NA | TRBJ2-3 | TRBV3-1/TRBV3-2 | CASSQPKPLTDTQYF
TRBD1 | TRBJ1-1 | TRBV9 | CASSARPGGTEAFF
NA | TRBJ2-3 | TRBV6-1 | CASSVERGLGTDTQYF
TRBD2 | TRBJ2-5 | TRBV5-1 | CASSYLSGQETQYF
NA | TRBJ2-1 | TRBV6-2/TRBV6-3 | CASSYQVQWGDEQFF
TRBD1 | TRBJ1-1 | TRBV11-3 | CASSSWDSPRIF
TRBD2 | TRBJ2-5 | TRBV7-2 | CASSLSGGQETQYF
NA | TRBJ1-2 | TRBV5-1 | CASSLDQGLDGYTF
TRBD2 | TRBJ2-3 | TRBV19 | CASRGLSTDTQYF
NA | TRBJ1-1 | TRBV6-6 | CASTPRGGNTEAFF
NA | TRBJ2-3 | TRBV6-1 | CASSEGNSPDTQYF
NA | TRBJ2-5 | TRBV7-3 | CASSPSMRETQYF
TRBD2 | TRBJ2-1 | TRBV18 | CASSATSGSNNEQFF
NA | TRBJ1-3 | TRBV6-1 | CASSESGGTGNTIYF
NA | TRBJ1-6 | TRBV7-8 | CASSLRQVLDNSPLHF
TRBD1 | TRBJ2-7 | TRBV6-1 | CASKQGVLYEQYF
NA | TRBJ1-5 | TRBV3-1/TRBV3-2 | CASSHLPGEPQHF
NA | TRBJ1-2 | TRBV6-4 | CASSDSQGSKGYTF
NA | TRBJ2-3 | TRBV5-4 | CASSHRSGTDTQYF
NA | TRBJ1-1 | TRBV5-6 | CASSYQGRGTEAFF
TRBD1 | TRBJ2-2 | TRBV5-1 | CASSPGGASGELFF
NA | TRBJ1-4 | TRBV6-1 | CASGRDNQEKLFF
NA | TRBJ2-4 | TRBV3-1/TRBV3-2 | CASSQGLALAKNIQYF
NA | TRBJ1-2 | TRBV18 | CASSPPGQTGYTF
NA | TRBJ1-6 | TRBV3-1/TRBV3-2 | CASSQGLPGSSNNSPLHF
NA | TRBJ2-5 | TRBV5-6 | CASSLVAGETQYF
TRBD1 | TRBJ2-7 | TRBV28 | CASILSQGAYEQYF
NA | TRBJ1-5 | TRBV10-2 | CASSGAGNNQPQHF
NA | TRBJ2-1 | TRBV5-1 | CASSLVLDEQFF